The next 11 T cell receptor beta chains were all read from a single sample in a study of T cell repertoires in cytomegalovirus infection. In TCRdb, the reads were re-called with MiXCR into one record per CDR3 protein. This table holds about 830,000 distinct CDR3 sequences, about 33% found once. Their antigen targets remain unknown. Sequenced material: cultured CD8+ T cells from PBMCs, taken from culture after CMV antigen stimulation. All receptors derive from a human donor in good health (CMV status not recorded). Some clones in this sample may be carry-over from other donors' samples.

This chain connects TRBV7-6 to TRBJ2-1; D assignment may be TRBD1 or TRBD2 (5 bases each). The CDR3 is 17 residues long. CDR1 and CDR2 (germline): SGHVS, FNYEAQ. Trimming left V 1 base short and J 0 bases short, with 13 bases between. The DNA of the CDR3 is TGTGCCAGCAGCTTAGAATCCAGGGAGAGCTCCTACAATGAGCAGTTCTTC. It codes for CASSLESRESSYNEQFF.

The rearrangement joins TRBV7-9 to TRBJ1-6, with D unclear. Looked up from germline, CDR1 is SEHNR and CDR2 is FQNEAQ (reference sequence). CDR3 length: 12 residues. Trimming stripped 4 bases from V and 10 bases from J, with 8 bases between. CDR3 loop: CASSSSISPLHF. The CDR3, as DNA: TGTGCCAGCAGCTCAAGTATCTCACCCCTCCACTTT.

This clonotype was picked up many times. This rearrangement joins TRBV7-2 to TRBJ2-3; either TRBD1 or TRBD2 may fit D (5 bases each). This CDR3 is 14 amino acids long. Trimming removed 5 bases at V and 6 bases at J, with 15 bases between. Per germline, CDR1 SGHTA and CDR2 FQGNSA. The CDR3: CASSPSGPTDTQYF. CDR3 nucleotide sequence: TGTGCCAGCAGCCCCTCGGGACCTACGGATACGCAGTATTTT.

This clonotype showed up many times. The rearrangement links TRBV7-8 to TRBJ1-5, with D perhaps matching TRBD1 (5 bases). The V gene lost 1 base and the J gene lost 1 base, with 23 bases spanning the gap. CDR3 size: 20 residues. Per the germline V gene, CDR1 is SGHVS and CDR2 is FQNEAQ. In nucleotides, the CDR3 is TGTGCCAGCAGCTTAGGACGATCGACAGCCGCCATGTTAAGCAATCAGCCCCAGCATTTT. Its protein product is CASSLGRSTAAMLSNQPQHF.

There are a few counts of this clonotype. The V and J genes are TRBV15 and TRBJ2-3, with 7 bases matching TRBD2. This CDR3 spans 13 amino acids. The ends lost 7 bases at V and 2 bases at J; junction bases unmatched: 3. From germline, CDR1 is LNHNV and CDR2 YYDKDF (reference sequence). DNA for the CDR3: TGTGCCACCATAGCGGGCCCCACAGATACGCAGTATTTT. It is translated as CATIAGPTDTQYF.

The chain is built from TRBV2 and TRBJ2-2; TRBD1 aligns across 12 bases. Unmatched junction bases numbered 6, after V lost 7 bases and J lost 3 bases. The CDR3 runs to 16 residues. Per germline, CDR1 SNHLY and CDR2 FYNNEI. DNA of the CDR3: TGTGCCAGCATCGCGGGACAGGGGGCCCACACCGGGGAGCTGTTTTTT. Its protein product is CASIAGQGAHTGELFF.

There are a few counts of this clonotype. J is TRBJ2-1 and V is TRBV6-2 or TRBV6-3, with TRBD2 identical over 13 bases. The CDR3 contains 14 residues. J lost 7 bases, V lost 8 bases, and 5 bases had no gene match. Germline V gene sequence: CDR1 MNHEY, CDR2 SVGEGT. CDR3 DNA: TGTGCCAGCTTACTAGCGGGGGGGCCTAATGAGCAGTTCTTC. Translated, it gives CASLLAGGPNEQFF.

The chain employs TRBV9 and TRBJ1-1; possibly TRBD1 for D (6 bases). Germline V lookup: CDR1 SGDLS, CDR2 YYNGEE. Trimming removed 3 bases from V and 4 bases from J, with 19 bases in between. The CDR3 runs 16 residues. The CDR3 DNA reads as TGTGCCAGCAGCGCCGGGTACTCTCCAGGGGCCACTGAAGCTTTCTTT. Its translation is CASSAGYSPGATEAFF.

This clonotype was recorded a few times. The chain uses TRBV15 and TRBJ2-7; D is possibly TRBD1 (6 bases). Between the trimmed V and J ends, which lost 6 bases and 3 bases, there was a span of 18 bases. CDR1 is LNHNV, CDR2 YYDKDF, per germline (reference sequence). The CDR3 length is 15 residues. The CDR3 loop is CATSPRGTGIYEQYF. The CDR3 DNA reads TGTGCCACCAGTCCGAGGGGAACAGGGATCTACGAGCAGTACTTC.

This clonotype was picked up a small number of times. No conserved phenylalanine or tryptophan is present at the end of the CDR3, so a read error is the likely explanation. Because the CDR3's place on the DNA is in doubt, the DNA is left out and the CDR3 is given as listed by TCRdb. CDR3 region: CASSERGVEGPTAFI. The chain employs TRBV6-1 and TRBJ1-1. The CDR3 is 15 amino acids long, termini counted. Germline CDR1 is MNHNS and CDR2 is SASEGT.

The rearrangement uses TRBV7-6 and TRBJ1-4; D ambiguous. Germline CDR1 is SGHVS and CDR2 is FNYEAQ. With 1 base removed from V and 15 bases from J, the gap between germline ends came to 9 bases. This CDR3 has 11 residues. CDR3 DNA sequence: TGTGCCAGCAGCTTAGGCCAGGTGGTGTTTTTT. Its translation is CASSLGQVVFF.